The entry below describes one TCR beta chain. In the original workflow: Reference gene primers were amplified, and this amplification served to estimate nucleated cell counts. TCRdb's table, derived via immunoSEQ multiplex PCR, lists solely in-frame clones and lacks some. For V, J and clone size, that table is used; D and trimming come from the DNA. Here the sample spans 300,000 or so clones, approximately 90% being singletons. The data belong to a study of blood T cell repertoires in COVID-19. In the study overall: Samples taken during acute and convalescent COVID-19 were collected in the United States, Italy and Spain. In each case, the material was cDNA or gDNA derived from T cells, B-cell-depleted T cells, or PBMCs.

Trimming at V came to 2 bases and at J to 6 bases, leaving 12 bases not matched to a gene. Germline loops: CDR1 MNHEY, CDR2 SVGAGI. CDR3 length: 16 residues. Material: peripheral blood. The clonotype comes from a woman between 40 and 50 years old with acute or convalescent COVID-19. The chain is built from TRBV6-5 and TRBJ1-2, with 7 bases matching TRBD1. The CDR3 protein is CASSYTHQGVENGYTF. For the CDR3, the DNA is TGTGCCAGCAGTTACACACATCAGGGGGTAGAAAATGGCTACACCTTC.